One sample yielded the 18 T cell receptor beta chains listed below, sequenced in a study of shared clonotypes between healthy human individuals. The naive CD8 fraction comprised CD45RO-negative cells positively selected for CCR7 and excluded terminally differentiated effector memory CD45RA+ cells. The table came from immunoSEQ multiplex PCR; TCRdb's copy has only in-frame clones and leaves some out. The data show more than 2 million clones, approximately 92% seen once. The source material was naive CD8+ T cells from PBMCs. Source of these receptors: a man aged 18 to 29 in good health. Some clones in this sample may be carry-over from other donors' samples.

The chain combines TRBV9 with TRBJ1-2, with a tentative D call TRBD1 (5 bases). There are 14 residues in the CDR3. The V gene's germline CDR1 is SGDLS and CDR2 YYNGEE. With 1 base removed from V and 4 bases from J, the gap between germline ends came to 11 bases. The CDR3 nucleotides are TGTGCCAGCAGCGTATTCGAAGGGGCCTATGGCTACACCTTC. This encodes CASSVFEGAYGYTF.

The CDR3 sequence: CSVEGEWAAAQYF. In nucleotides, the CDR3 is TGCAGCGTTGAGGGCGAATGGGCAGCAGCGCAGTATTTT. The chain is built from TRBV29-1 and TRBJ2-3; no clear D gene. V lost 3 bases and J 10 bases, leaving 17 bases between the germline ends. Per the germline V gene, CDR1 is SQVTM and CDR2 is ANQGSEA. The CDR3 runs 13 residues.

The rearrangement uses TRBV2 and TRBJ2-3; D remains unclear. Deletions cut 6 bases from V and 0 bases from J, with 19 bases between. The CDR3 contains 17 residues. Germline V gene data show CDR1 as SNHLY and CDR2 as FYNNEI. CDR3 amino acids: CASRAWGLRSSTDTQYF. As DNA, the CDR3 is TGTGCCAGCAGGGCCTGGGGTCTGCGGTCTAGCACAGATACGCAGTATTTT.

CDR3: CASQNTGELFF. The CDR3 DNA reads as TGTGCCAGCCAAAACACCGGGGAGCTGTTTTTT. V and J are TRBV6-5 and TRBJ2-2; D is uncertain. This CDR3 region has 11 residues. Germline CDR1 reads MNHEY; CDR2 reads SVGAGI. V gave up 8 bases and J gave up 2 bases, with 3 bases separating them.

The rearrangement links TRBV7-9 to TRBJ2-7; the D gene is possibly TRBD2 (6 bases). This CDR3 is 14 amino acids long. Germline CDR1 and CDR2: SEHNR and FQNEAQ (reference sequence). With 3 bases removed from V and 4 bases from J, the gap between germline ends came to 13 bases. For the CDR3, the DNA is TGTGCCAGCAGCTTCCCCCACCGGGGGTACGAGCAGTACTTC. The encoded protein is CASSFPHRGYEQYF.

The rearrangement uses TRBV28 and TRBJ2-7; D gene ambiguous. Germline-derived CDR1 and CDR2 are MDHEN and SYDVKM. V shed 3 bases and J shed 5 bases, with 11 bases lying between them. This CDR3 comprises 13 residues. The CDR3: CASSFLGGDEQYF. The CDR3 DNA follows: TGTGCCAGCAGTTTCTTGGGTGGGGACGAGCAGTACTTC.

The chain combines TRBV5-6 with TRBJ2-1; D tentatively reads TRBD1 or TRBD2 (5 bases each). V lost 1 base to trimming and J lost 2 bases, with 22 bases between them. The CDR3 is made up of 19 amino acids. Germline assignment: CDR1 SGHDT and CDR2 YYEEEE. The CDR3 nucleotides read TGTGCCAGCAGCTTGCTAATCGCAGGGAGAGACCCAACCTACAATGAGCAGTTCTTC. This gives the protein CASSLLIAGRDPTYNEQFF.

On this clone: The same CDR3 arises from other DNA sequences in this sample as well. The chain has TRBV19 and TRBJ1-1, with D perhaps TRBD1 (5 bases). The CDR3 has 13 amino acids. Trimming pared 9 bases from V and 2 bases from J, leaving 13 bases between. Germline V gene lookup returns CDR1 LNHDA and CDR2 SQIVND (reference sequence). The CDR3 loop reads CASRDGLNTEAFF. CDR3 bases: TGTGCCAGCCGGGACGGACTTAACACTGAAGCTTTCTTT.

The CDR3 is CASSIDGELNTEAFF. The CDR3 coding sequence is TGTGCCAGTAGTATAGACGGAGAATTGAACACTGAAGCTTTCTTT. V and J are TRBV19 and TRBJ1-1; no clear D. This CDR3 is built from 15 residues. V dropped 0 bases and J dropped 0 bases, with 8 bases sitting between them. Germline CDR1 and CDR2: LNHDA and SQIVND (reference sequence).

The rearrangement uses TRBV11-2 and TRBJ2-1, with TRBD2 matching 7 bases. V shed 8 bases and J 4 bases; nucleotides not matched to a gene: 5. CDR3 length: 13 amino acids. CDR1 and CDR2 (germline): SGHAT, FQNNGV. The chain's CDR3 is CASRGRVYNEQFF. In DNA, the CDR3 is TGTGCCAGCCGGGGGAGGGTATACAATGAGCAGTTCTTC.

The chain links TRBV6-1 to TRBJ2-1; D not certain. Trimming left V 11 bases short and J 0 bases short, with 17 bases between. Germline V gives CDR1 MNHNS, CDR2 SASEGT. This CDR3 is built from 15 residues. The DNA of the CDR3 is TGTGCCTACCGGATCGACAACCCCTCCTACAATGAGCAGTTCTTC. It codes for CAYRIDNPSYNEQFF.

This clone has a single count. This rearrangement joins TRBV19 to TRBJ2-1, with 7 positions matching TRBD2. CDR1 and CDR2 from the germline V gene are LNHDA and SQIVND (reference sequence). Trimming took 1 base from V and 4 from J; bases not matched to a gene: 4. This CDR3 spans 15 amino acids. The CDR3 loop reads CASSIVAGLYNEQFF. As DNA, the CDR3 is TGTGCCAGTAGTATAGTAGCGGGTCTGTACAATGAGCAGTTCTTC.

The chain links TRBV28 to TRBJ2-1; 9 bases line up with TRBD1. The trim removed 6 bases at V and 0 bases at J, leaving 6 bases unmatched. The CDR3 is made up of 16 amino acids. Germline CDR1 and CDR2: MDHEN and SYDVKM. CDR3 nucleotide sequence: TGTGCCAGCAGGCCACAGGGGGCGAACTCCTACAATGAGCAGTTCTTC. Its protein is CASRPQGANSYNEQFF.

This chain links TRBV15 with TRBJ2-1; 12 nucleotides agree with TRBD2. The V and J ends lost 6 bases and 3 bases, in that order; junction bases with no gene match: 3. Germline V gene sequence: CDR1 LNHNV, CDR2 YYDKDF (reference sequence). CDR3 length: 15 amino acids. The CDR3 reads CATSTTSGGYNEQFF. CDR3 DNA sequence: TGTGCCACCAGTACGACTAGCGGGGGCTACAATGAGCAGTTCTTC.

The chain is built from TRBV7-9 and TRBJ2-1; D is undetermined. CDR1 and CDR2 (germline): SEHNR, FQNEAQ (reference sequence). V lost 2 bases and J lost 8, with 13 bases in between. The CDR3 has 14 amino acids. The CDR3 loop reads CASSLPRVVDEQFF. The CDR3 DNA reads TGTGCCAGCAGCTTACCTCGGGTCGTCGATGAGCAGTTCTTC.

The chain has TRBV7-9 and TRBJ2-1; D is possibly TRBD1 (6 bases). The CDR3 runs 16 residues. CDR1 and CDR2 from the germline V gene are SEHNR and FQNEAQ (reference sequence). Trimming stripped 5 bases from V and 3 bases from J, with 17 bases between. CDR3 residues: CASSKTTGENYNEQFF. For the CDR3, the DNA is TGTGCCAGCAGCAAAACGACAGGCGAGAACTACAATGAGCAGTTCTTC.

The rearrangement links TRBV4-3 to TRBJ2-7, with a tentative D call TRBD2 (6 bases). Germline V gene sequence: CDR1 LGHNA, CDR2 YSLEER. The CDR3 consists of 14 residues. V dropped 4 bases and J dropped 5 bases, with 15 bases sitting between them. The CDR3 protein is CASSLFGRGDEQYF. In DNA form, the CDR3 reads TGCGCCAGCAGCCTTTTCGGTCGCGGGGACGAGCAGTACTTC.

This clone was found a few times. This chain joins TRBV2 and TRBJ2-7, with D uncertain. CDR1 is SNHLY and CDR2 is FYNNEI in the germline V gene. Trimming took 8 bases from V and 7 from J, leaving 21 bases between them. This CDR3 has 14 residues. CDR3 region: CASPAPGPEDEQYF. The CDR3 nucleotides read TGTGCCAGCCCCGCCCCGGGCCCAGAAGATGAGCAGTACTTC.